This entry lists 19 T cell receptor beta chains sequenced from one sample in a study of cytomegalovirus exposure and HLA in healthy donors. This PCR relied on a set of 60 Vbeta primers and 13 Jbeta primers. Measured with immunoSEQ multiplex PCR; TCRdb has only the in-frame clones, and not every one. Of more than 80,000 clones in the sample, 55% to 70% were seen once. The material sequenced was PBMCs. Receptor source: a woman aged 40 to 50 in good health and CMV-seropositive.

J is TRBJ1-4 and V is TRBV18; D is uncertain. The CDR3 is made up of 13 amino acids. Deletions cut 6 bases from V and 8 bases from J, with 13 bases between. In germline, CDR1 is KGHSH, CDR2 LQKENI. CDR3 DNA: TGTGCCAGCTCGCGGTCGGTTGGCGAAAAACTGTTTTTT. Its translation is CASSRSVGEKLFF.

This chain uses TRBV7-9 with TRBJ2-7; weak D call: TRBD2 (5 bases). The length of the CDR3 is 15 residues. Trimming took off 2 bases at V and 5 bases at J, with 16 bases between the two ends. Germline CDR1 reads SEHNR; CDR2 reads FQNEAQ (reference sequence). CDR3 loop: CASSLSGLQAHEQYF. In nucleotides, the CDR3 is TGTGCCAGCAGCTTAAGCGGCCTCCAGGCCCACGAGCAGTACTTC. The entire variable domain, with the rest obtained from reference TRBV7-9 and TRBJ2-7, is as follows: DTGVSQNPRHKITKRGQNVTFRCDPISEHNRLYWYRQTLGQGPEFLTYFQNEAQLEKSRLLSDRFSAERPKGSFSTLEIQRTEQGDSAMYLCASSLSGLQAHEQYFGPGTRLTVT.

This clone was seen just once. V gene TRBV19 combines with J gene TRBJ2-2; D is possibly TRBD2 (6 bases). Germline CDR1 reads LNHDA; CDR2 reads SQIVND (reference sequence). V was clipped by 6 bases and J by 9 bases, with 17 bases between them. The CDR3 contains 14 residues. The CDR3 sequence: CASSILGEVRELFF. DNA for the CDR3: TGTGCCAGTAGCATACTCGGGGAGGTGAGGGAGCTGTTTTTT.

The chain recombines TRBV19 with TRBJ1-5; no reliable D call. Germline values: CDR1 LNHDA, CDR2 SQIVND (reference sequence). Trimming shortened V by 6 bases and J by 5 bases, and 8 bases separated the two germline ends. This CDR3 has 12 residues. As DNA, the CDR3 is TGTGCCAGTAGAAGCCTCGATCAGCCCCAGCATTTT. Translation: CASRSLDQPQHF.

The chain carries TRBV10-3 and TRBJ2-5; D is ambiguous. Germline V gives CDR1 ENHRY, CDR2 SYGVKD. The V end was cut by 8 bases, the J end by 5 bases, with 21 bases between. The CDR3 length is 15 residues. The CDR3 DNA is TGTGCCATCTCAAGTGCAGGATTGAGTGTGGAGACCCAGTACTTC. This gives the protein CAISSAGLSVETQYF.

In this sample, this clone turned up a few times. The rearrangement uses TRBV11-2 and TRBJ2-1; 9 bases align to TRBD1. The CDR3 sequence is 16 residues long. Losses at the gene ends were 4 bases for V and 15 bases for J; bases not matched to a gene: 19. In germline, CDR1 is SGHAT, CDR2 FQNNGV. The CDR3 coding sequence is TGTGCCAGCAGCTCATACACAGACAGGGGGACCGGGAGACGGTTCTTC. Its protein product is CASSSYTDRGTGRRFF.

The V call is TRBV7-9, the J call TRBJ1-2; possible D gene TRBD1, 6 bases. CDR3 length equals 16 residues. CDR1 SEHNR and CDR2 FQNEAQ come from the germline V gene (reference sequence). V dropped 4 bases and J dropped 2 bases, with 17 bases sitting between them. The CDR3 region has the DNA TGTGCCAGCAGCTCACCTCGGACAGTGCTGAACTATGGCTACACCTTC. Its translation is CASSSPRTVLNYGYTF.

This clone was detected only once. The rearrangement links TRBV5-1 to TRBJ2-2; 14 bases align to TRBD2. This CDR3 has 19 residues. V lost 3 bases and J lost 5; bases outside the gene matches: 12. Germline V gene data show CDR1 as SGHRS and CDR2 as YFSETQ. DNA for the CDR3: TGCGCCAGCAGCTCCCCACCGGGACTAGCGGGAGTGGGGACCGGGGAGCTGTTTTTT. Its protein is CASSSPPGLAGVGTGELFF.

The rearrangement links TRBV7-9 to TRBJ1-5; D perhaps matches TRBD1 (6 bases). The CDR3 spans 13 residues. The germline gives CDR1 SEHNR, CDR2 FQNEAQ (reference sequence). Trimming stripped 8 bases from V and 5 bases from J, with 13 bases between. In DNA form, the CDR3 reads TGTGCCAGCTCCCACAGGGATCATCAGCCCCAGCATTTT. Protein sequence: CASSHRDHQPQHF.

This clone was detected a few times. The chain recombines TRBV4-3 with TRBJ1-2, with D uncertain. The germline gives CDR1 LGHNA, CDR2 YSLEER. CDR3 length: 14 residues. The V gene lost 1 base and the J gene lost 1 base, with 7 bases spanning the gap. The CDR3 DNA reads TGCGCCAGCAGCCAAGTGCGAAGTAACTATGGCTACACCTTC. Translating gives CASSQVRSNYGYTF.

The gene calls are TRBV7-9 and TRBJ2-2, with D perhaps TRBD2 (5 bases). The CDR3 runs 13 residues. V lost 4 bases and J lost 6, with 9 bases in between. CDR1 and CDR2 from the germline V gene are SEHNR and FQNEAQ (reference sequence). The DNA for the CDR3 is TGTGCCAGCAGCTGGTTGAGGGCCGGGGAGCTGTTTTTT. Amino acids: CASSWLRAGELFF.

This clone has only a few counts. This sample also contains other DNA sequences that code for the same CDR3. The chain has TRBV7-3 and TRBJ2-1; D might be TRBD1 (5 bases). V was shortened by 0 bases and J by 9 bases, with 9 bases between the two germline ends. There are 13 residues in the CDR3. The germline CDR1 and CDR2 sequences are SGHTA and FQGTGA. CDR3 sequence reads: CASSLTGAREQFF. CDR3 sequence (DNA): TGTGCCAGCAGCTTAACAGGGGCACGTGAGCAGTTCTTC.

The gene calls are TRBV29-1 and TRBJ1-2; 8 bases fit TRBD1. Unmatched junction bases numbered 7, after V lost 6 bases and J lost 4 bases. This CDR3 is built from 13 residues. CDR1 is SQVTM, CDR2 ANQGSEA, per germline. The chain's CDR3 is CSVGDRGGYGYTF. In nucleotides, the CDR3 is TGCAGCGTCGGCGACAGGGGAGGCTATGGCTACACCTTC.

The gene calls are TRBV28 and TRBJ1-1, with 9 bases identical to TRBD1. V dropped 5 bases and J dropped 5; count of bases not matched to a gene: 9. Germline V gene lookup returns CDR1 MDHEN and CDR2 SYDVKM. The CDR3 is 15 residues long. The CDR3 region has the DNA TGTGCCAGCAGTCCCCCCGGGACAGGGCTGACTGAAGCTTTCTTT. Translating it yields CASSPPGTGLTEAFF.

This clone was recorded once. The rearrangement uses TRBV19 and TRBJ1-4, with D maybe TRBD1 (5 bases). The CDR3 contains 15 residues. From germline, CDR1 is LNHDA and CDR2 SQIVND (reference sequence). V dropped 5 bases and J dropped 8 bases, with 18 bases sitting between them. CDR3 DNA: TGTGCCAGTAGTCCCTCCTTCGGGGGGGAGGAAAAACTGTTTTTT. The encoded protein is CASSPSFGGEEKLFF.

This clone was found a few times. The chain uses TRBV9 and TRBJ1-2, with TRBD1 matching 11 bases. This CDR3 is 15 amino acids long. Losses at the gene ends were 3 bases for V and 4 bases for J; bases not matched to a gene: 5. Per the germline V gene, CDR1 is SGDLS and CDR2 is YYNGEE. Here the CDR3 reads CASSAPGTGGYGYTF. The CDR3 DNA reads as TGTGCCAGCAGCGCTCCTGGGACAGGGGGCTATGGCTACACCTTC. The full variable domain, completed using reference TRBV9 and TRBJ1-2, is DSGVTQTPKHLITATGQRVTLRCSPRSGDLSVYWYQQSLDQGLQFLIQYYNGEERAKGNILERFSAQQFPDLHSELNLSSLELGDSALYFCASSAPGTGGYGYTFGSGTRLTVV.

The chain is built from TRBV4-1 and TRBJ2-2, with 10 bases matching TRBD2. The junction had 8 bases not matched to a gene; V was cut back by 3 bases and J by 1 base. Germline assignment: CDR1 MGHRA and CDR2 YSYEKL. This CDR3 is built from 18 residues. Here the CDR3 DNA reads TGCGCCAGCAGCCAGCGTCTAGCGGGAGTACGGAACACCGGGGAGCTGTTTTTT. Protein sequence: CASSQRLAGVRNTGELFF.

This rearrangement joins TRBV11-2 to TRBJ2-7; the D gene is possibly TRBD2 (6 bases). Germline CDR1 SGHAT, CDR2 FQNNGV. The CDR3 has 14 residues. Trimming removed 1 base from V and 3 bases from J, with 10 bases in between. The CDR3 sequence: CASSLAEGSYEQYF. CDR3 DNA sequence: TGTGCCAGCAGCTTAGCGGAGGGCAGCTACGAGCAGTACTTC.

The chain carries TRBV7-2 and TRBJ2-3; TRBD2 matches at 14 bases. The CDR3 runs 19 residues. CDR1 is SGHTA, CDR2 FQGNSA, per germline. V lost 5 bases and J lost 0; bases outside the gene matches: 10. Here the CDR3 DNA reads TGTGCCAGCAGCCCGCCACCCAGACTAGCGGGAGGGAGCACAGATACGCAGTATTTT. The encoded protein is CASSPPPRLAGGSTDTQYF.